The TCR beta chain under discussion was sequenced for a study of beta chain features in type 1 diabetes. This clone was observed a few times. Its specificity is unknown. The study, taken as a whole, reports: Shortening that was moderate but significant affected the TCRB CDR3s of Type 1 diabetes patients in all four CD4+ subsets.

The CDR3 has 13 residues. CDR1 and CDR2 (germline): SGHTA, FQGTGA. V gave up 5 bases and J gave up 2 bases, with 8 bases separating them. The whole isolated RNA underwent reverse transcription, so sequencing captured expressed TCRB transcripts. Sequencing was performed with immunoSEQ multiplex PCR; in TCRdb, only in-frame clones are kept and a portion is missing. This sample has 600,000 to 700,000 clones, with 9.5% to 15% found just once. Source material: naive CD4+ T cells from blood. This chain links TRBV7-3 with TRBJ2-3; D is possibly TRBD1 or TRBD2 (5 bases each). This TCR derives from a man between 25 and 39 years old with type 1 diabetes. The CDR3 is CASSRGYTDTQYF. The DNA of the CDR3 is TGTGCCAGCAGCCGGGGCTACACAGATACGCAGTATTTT.